Below, one T cell receptor (beta chain) is given with its context. What this receptor recognizes is not known. The record has no base qualities; no much larger clone is one base away. The library relied on 5' RACE. For sequencing, an Illumina HiSeq 2500 was employed. A second roughly 7 to 12 cycle PCR used a sample-barcoded 5' primer and a J-beta primer mix. A unique molecular identifier was introduced onto each TCR beta cDNA molecule by a template-switch 5' adaptor carrying 12 random nucleotides. Each sample yielded at least 3 million CDR3-containing paired-end reads. First-strand cDNA was synthesized from all RNA with the Mint cDNA synthesis kit, primed by a TRBC-specific oligonucleotide. All cDNA was treated with uracil-DNA glycosylase and then went through a first 18-cycle PCR with the universal primers M1SS and BC2_uni_R. In the authors' own workflow: Normalization of each sample was performed by random selection of 1 million high-quality reads, each carrying a distinct molecular identifier. Reads sharing molecular identifiers were discarded rather than binned into consensus sequences. CDR3 identification, clonotype clustering and error correction used MiTCR with a Q25 quality threshold and the strictest error-elimination algorithm. A nonparametric unseen species model with Euler transformation was used to estimate a lower bound on total TCR beta diversity. In-frame beta chains were kept once TCRdb had trimmed the public reads at Q25 with fastp and called clones with MiXCR. Rows with a matching CDR3 protein are joined into one entry that keeps the most common DNA and genes. The V and J calls were not made by the authors but by TCRdb's processing. The sample has about 640,000 distinct CDR3 sequences on record, about 53% of them singletons. The leading ten clones occupy 35% to 40% of the sample.

The donors were about 40 Caucasian individuals from Russia, aged roughly 6 to 90 years, who were systemically healthy. Ten milliliters of peripheral blood were collected from each donor into EDTA-treated Vacutainer tubes. PBMCs were isolated by Ficoll-Paque density-gradient centrifugation, with at least 7 million obtained per sample. Trizol reagent was used to extract total RNA from the PBMCs, yielding at least 5.5 micrograms per sample. Naive CD45RAhigh/CD27high T cell percentages were measured by flow cytometry on a PBMC aliquot from every donor. The source of the sample is a study of blood T cells in healthy people across ages (dated by TCRdb to between 2014 and 2017). Context from the whole study: In model experiments, template switching captured about one uniquely barcoded TCR beta cDNA molecule for every two T cells. Four age groups were formed from the donors: young (average 16 years), middle-aged (just under 40), aged (roughly 56) and long-lived (about 80). Two additional independent replicas of 1 million unique cDNA reads from the same blood draw were analyzed for two donors (one aged 18 to 30 and one aged 80 or older). Using deep sequencing normalized with unique cDNA molecular identifiers, the study measured how TCR beta repertoire diversity changes with age. To avoid experimental bias, donors of different ages were randomly spread across the sequencing lanes.

The CDR3 has 16 amino acids, counting the end cysteine and phenylalanine. Kept here is only the CDR3 DNA, which spans 48 bases and is read in frame from base 1. As encoded in the germline V gene, CDR1 is SGHTA while CDR2 is FQGNSA. V gives up 6 bases and J gives up 3 bases, and the segment between their germline ends measures 18 bases. Results the study describes overall, beyond this receptor: Since profiling was done on bulk unsorted PBMCs, naive and antigen-experienced compartments could not be conclusively compared. Compared with the aged group, more naive CD4+ T cells, fewer expanded clones and increased TCR diversity were shown by the long-lived group, suggesting age selection. Donor CMV infection status was unknown, potentially confounding age-related changes in expanded clonotypes. Estimates of total diversity based on one million sequenced T cells were considered lower bounds and underestimates. Observed TCR beta diversity per million T cells fell roughly linearly with age, and a significant reduction was already apparent by age around 40. Observed TCR beta diversity correlated strongly with the percentage of naive T cells measured by flow cytometry.

The chain couples TRBV7-2 to TRBJ2-1; the D gene is perhaps TRBD2, on 7 matching bases. The sequence derives from a man aged 55 to 70 in good health. The sequenced sample consisted of blood. The CDR3 reads as follows: CASSPAGARSYNEQFF. In nucleotides, the sequence is TGTGCCAGCAGTCCGGCGGGGGCGCGGAGCTACAATGAGCAGTTCTTC.